Presented here are 28 T cell receptor beta chains from one specimen sequenced in a study of cytomegalovirus exposure and HLA in healthy donors. PCR primers comprised 60 Vbeta and 13 Jbeta primers. Profiled with immunoSEQ multiplex PCR; TCRdb holds only in-frame clones, not every one. The repertoire holds roughly 150,000 clones, with roughly 80% as singletons. Source material: PBMCs. The receptor set was obtained from a man aged 45-65 years in good health and CMV-seropositive.

The chain has TRBV19 and TRBJ2-3; a possible D gene is TRBD2 (6 bases). V was trimmed by 3 bases and J by 5 bases, leaving 6 bases between them. Per germline, CDR1 LNHDA and CDR2 SQIVND (reference sequence). This CDR3 is 12 amino acids long. The CDR3 is CASSMGGDTQYF. As DNA, the CDR3 is TGTGCCAGTAGTATGGGGGGAGATACGCAGTATTTT.

The chain has TRBV5-6 and TRBJ2-7, with 9 positions matching TRBD1. The CDR3 is 15 amino acids. Losses at the gene ends were 3 bases for V and 6 bases for J; bases not matched to a gene: 10. Germline CDR1 is SGHDT and CDR2 is YYEEEE. The CDR3 loop is CASSYSGQGYSEQYF. CDR3 coding DNA: TGTGCCAGCAGCTACTCGGGACAGGGTTACTCCGAGCAGTACTTC.

The V and J genes are TRBV27 and TRBJ2-3, with TRBD2 matching 10 bases. Germline V gene lookup returns CDR1 MNHEY and CDR2 SMNVEV (reference sequence). Germline trimming cut 6 bases from V and 4 bases from J; bases unmatched to any gene: 4. There are 14 residues in the CDR3. The chain's CDR3 is CASRGLAVADTQYF. The CDR3 bases are TGTGCCAGCAGAGGACTAGCGGTCGCAGATACGCAGTATTTT.

The genes are TRBV7-9 and TRBJ1-3; 10 bases line up with TRBD1. Germline assignment: CDR1 SEHNR and CDR2 FQNEAQ (reference sequence). J gave up 4 bases and V 5 bases, and 5 bases lay outside the gene matches. The CDR3 is 15 residues long. The CDR3 DNA reads as TGTGCCAGCAGCCCGGGACAGGGGAGGGGAAACACCATATATTTT. Encoded protein: CASSPGQGRGNTIYF.

The chain combines TRBV4-2 with TRBJ2-3; no clear D. The germline gives CDR1 LGHNA, CDR2 YNFKEQ. With 2 bases removed from V and 1 base from J, the gap between germline ends came to 7 bases. The CDR3 extends over 14 amino acids. The CDR3 here is CASSQSGRTDTQYF. Here the CDR3 DNA reads TGTGCCAGCAGCCAAAGTGGCCGCACAGATACGCAGTATTTT.

V is TRBV30 and J is TRBJ1-2; a possible D gene is TRBD1 (5 bases). V lost 5 bases, J lost 5 bases, and 6 bases lay in between. This CDR3 has 10 residues. Germline-derived CDR1 and CDR2 are GTSNPN and SVGIG (reference sequence). CDR3 in DNA: TGTGCCTGGGACAGTTATGGCTACACCTTC. Its translation is CAWDSYGYTF. The whole variable domain, filled in from reference TRBV30 and TRBJ1-2, reads SQTIHQWPATLVQPVGSPLSLECTVEGTSNPNLYWYRQAAGRGLQLLFYSVGIGQISSEVPQNLSASRPQDRQFILSSKKLLLSDSGFYLCAWDSYGYTFGSGTRLTVV.

This clone was counted a few times. V and J are TRBV2 and TRBJ2-1; 9 nucleotides align to TRBD1. V was pared by 11 bases and J by 6 bases, with 11 bases of the junction left unmatched. The CDR3 totals 14 residues. Per the germline V gene, CDR1 is SNHLY and CDR2 is FYNNEI. In DNA form, the CDR3 reads TGTGCCCTTAGGGACAGGGTCGTCGTCAATGAGCAGTTCTTC. As protein: CALRDRVVVNEQFF.

This clone was observed a handful of times. This same CDR3 is encoded by further DNA sequences in the sample. This chain uses TRBV18 with TRBJ1-1, with D possibly TRBD1 on 5 matching bases. CDR1 KGHSH and CDR2 LQKENI come from the germline V gene. The V and J ends lost 1 base and 1 base respectively, with 7 bases between them. The CDR3 is made up of 14 amino acids. CDR3 residues: CASSPRDRNTEAFF. CDR3 DNA: TGTGCCAGCTCACCACGCGACAGGAACACTGAAGCTTTCTTT. Complete variable domain (other parts from reference TRBV18 and TRBJ1-1): NAGVMQNPRHLVRRRGQEARLRCSPMKGHSHVYWYRQLPEEGLKFMVYLQKENIIDESGMPKERFSAEFPKEGPSILRIQQVVRGDSAAYFCASSPRDRNTEAFFGQGTRLTVV.

The rearrangement uses TRBV11-2 and TRBJ1-1; D unclear. Deletions cut 3 bases from V and 0 bases from J, with 11 bases between. The germline CDR1 and CDR2 sequences are SGHAT and FQNNGV. CDR3 length equals 15 residues. In DNA form, the CDR3 reads TGTGCCAGCAGCTTTGCAGGATTTATGAACACTGAAGCTTTCTTT. It encodes CASSFAGFMNTEAFF. The entire variable domain, with the rest obtained from reference TRBV11-2 and TRBJ1-1, is as follows: EAGVAQSPRYKIIEKRQSVAFWCNPISGHATLYWYQQILGQGPKLLIQFQNNGVVDDSQLPKDRFSAERLKGVDSTLKIQPAKLEDSAVYLCASSFAGFMNTEAFFGQGTRLTVV.

In nucleotides, the CDR3 is TGTGCCAGCAGCTTGCCCGGGACAGGGGTTGGCTACACCTTC. Its protein product is CASSLPGTGVGYTF. The chain couples TRBV7-2 to TRBJ1-2, with TRBD1 matching over 10 bases. The CDR3 length is 14 residues. The V and J ends lost 3 bases and 7 bases, in that order; junction bases with no gene match: 5. From germline, CDR1 is SGHTA and CDR2 FQGNSA.

This chain joins TRBV6-6 and TRBJ2-5; a possible D gene is TRBD1 (5 bases). The germline V gene has CDR1 MNHNY and CDR2 SVGAGI (reference sequence). The CDR3 is made up of 13 amino acids. V was clipped by 5 bases and J by 3 bases, with 10 bases between them. DNA for the CDR3: TGTGCCAGCAGTCGCCTCAGGGAAGAGACCCAGTACTTC. Encoded protein: CASSRLREETQYF.

The V and J genes are TRBV18 and TRBJ2-7; D might be TRBD1 (6 bases). The germline CDR1 and CDR2 sequences are KGHSH and LQKENI. The V end lost 5 bases, the J end lost 2 bases, and 10 bases lay between the germline ends. This CDR3 is 13 amino acids long. The DNA of the CDR3 is TGTGCCAGCTCAGTCCGGGACACCTACGAGCAGTACTTC. This encodes CASSVRDTYEQYF. The variable domain in full, with the rest retrieved from reference TRBV18 and TRBJ2-7, is NAGVMQNPRHLVRRRGQEARLRCSPMKGHSHVYWYRQLPEEGLKFMVYLQKENIIDESGMPKERFSAEFPKEGPSILRIQQVVRGDSAAYFCASSVRDTYEQYFGPGTRLTVT.

The V and J genes are TRBV4-3 and TRBJ1-1, with D uncertain. The CDR3 is 14 residues long. The germline CDR1 and CDR2 sequences are LGHNA and YSLEER. The germline V and J ends were trimmed by 0 bases and 8 bases, with 13 bases remaining between them. The CDR3 coding sequence is TGCGCCAGCAGCCAAGATAGCTGGGTACCCGAAGCTTTCTTT. Its protein is CASSQDSWVPEAFF.

The rearrangement uses TRBV5-5 and TRBJ2-7; 9 bases are shared with TRBD1. J was trimmed by 2 bases and V by 5 bases; bases with no gene match: 8. The CDR3 sequence is 15 residues long. Germline lookup yields CDR1 SGHKS and CDR2 YYEKEE (reference sequence). CDR3 amino acids: CASRDRGPWAYEQYF. The CDR3 DNA reads as TGTGCCAGCAGGGACAGGGGCCCTTGGGCCTACGAGCAGTACTTC.

This clone was detected once. The CDR3 sequence is CAWGLGKGQYF. The DNA of the CDR3 is TGTGCCTGGGGACTTGGGAAGGGCCAGTACTTC. The chain carries TRBV30 and TRBJ2-5; D might be TRBD2 (5 bases). CDR3 length equals 11 residues. Germline V gene data show CDR1 as GTSNPN and CDR2 as SVGIG (reference sequence). Trimming stripped 5 bases from V and 10 bases from J, with 14 bases between.

The J gene is TRBJ1-1, the V gene TRBV7-3, with 10 bases that match TRBD1. J gave up 4 bases and V 8 bases, and 4 bases lay outside the gene matches. CDR3 size: 13 residues. From germline, CDR1 is SGHTA and CDR2 FQGTGA. In DNA form, the CDR3 reads TGTGCCAGCGGCAGGGACAGGGGCACTGAAGCTTTCTTT. Protein sequence: CASGRDRGTEAFF.

This clone was counted once. The J gene is TRBJ2-1, the V gene TRBV28, with D maybe TRBD2 (6 bases). V was clipped by 4 bases and J by 10 bases, with 20 bases between them. This CDR3 spans 15 amino acids. Germline CDR1 MDHEN, CDR2 SYDVKM. CDR3 nucleotides: TGTGCCAGCAGTTCCCCCGGGACTCCCGTGCACGAGCAGTTCTTC. This translates into CASSSPGTPVHEQFF.

V gene TRBV28 combines with J gene TRBJ1-4; the D is unclear. V was cut by 6 bases and J by 11 bases, with 19 bases left in between. The CDR3 extends over 14 amino acids. Germline V gene data show CDR1 as MDHEN and CDR2 as SYDVKM. The CDR3 sequence: CASSPLGALGKLFF. The CDR3 DNA follows: TGTGCCAGCAGCCCCTTGGGAGCCCTGGGGAAACTGTTTTTT.

V gene TRBV6-4 combines with J gene TRBJ2-3; 10 bases line up with TRBD2. Per germline, CDR1 MRHNA and CDR2 SNTAGT. Trimming cost V 8 bases and J 0 bases; bases outside gene matches: 2. This CDR3 contains 14 residues. In DNA, the CDR3 is TGTGCCAGCGCAGCGGGAGGGAGCACAGATACGCAGTATTTT. The encoded protein is CASAAGGSTDTQYF.

For this clone: The identical CDR3 is also encoded by other nucleotide sequences in the sample. V and J are TRBV5-1 and TRBJ1-5; D ambiguous. Trimming took 0 bases from V and 3 from J, leaving 7 bases between them. The CDR3 runs 14 residues. CDR1 is SGHRS, CDR2 YFSETQ, per germline. The CDR3 loop reads CASSLGGFNQPQHF. Written as DNA, the CDR3 is TGCGCCAGCAGCTTGGGCGGGTTCAATCAGCCCCAGCATTTT. Together with reference TRBV5-1 and TRBJ1-5, the CDR3 gives the full variable domain: KAGVTQTPRYLIKTRGQQVTLSCSPISGHRSVSWYQQTPGQGLQFLFEYFSETQRNKGNFPGRFSGRQFSNSRSEMNVSTLELGDSALYLCASSLGGFNQPQHFGDGTRLSIL.

The V gene is TRBV9, the J gene TRBJ1-5, with D possibly being TRBD1 (5 bases). Trimming shortened V by 3 bases and J by 6 bases, and 13 bases separated the two germline ends. The CDR3 runs to 14 residues. CDR1 is SGDLS and CDR2 is YYNGEE in the germline V gene. CDR3: CASSAGGVVQPQHF. As DNA, the CDR3 is TGTGCCAGCAGCGCGGGGGGGGTGGTTCAGCCCCAGCATTTT.

The J gene is TRBJ1-2, the V gene TRBV5-1; weak D call: TRBD1 (6 bases). Looked up from germline, CDR1 is SGHRS and CDR2 is YFSETQ. Trimming removed 2 bases from V and 3 bases from J, with 11 bases in between. The CDR3 is 14 amino acids. The CDR3 loop reads CASSLVGADYGYTF. The CDR3 DNA follows: TGCGCCAGCAGCTTAGTGGGGGCGGACTATGGCTACACCTTC.

V and J are TRBV30 and TRBJ1-2, with TRBD1 matching 9 bases. Looked up from germline, CDR1 is GTSNPN and CDR2 is SVGIG (reference sequence). The CDR3 totals 16 residues. Unmatched junction bases numbered 6, after V lost 1 base and J lost 0 bases. The CDR3 is CAWSGGQGRANYGYTF. The CDR3 nucleotides read TGTGCCTGGAGTGGCGGACAGGGGCGAGCTAACTATGGCTACACCTTC.

V usage is TRBV29-1 and J usage is TRBJ2-1, with no clear D. Germline-derived CDR1 and CDR2 are SQVTM and ANQGSEA. This CDR3 is 13 amino acids long. Trimming removed 7 bases from V and 0 bases from J, with 10 bases in between. CDR3: CSGHIISYNEQFF. The DNA for the CDR3 is TGCAGCGGACACATAATCTCCTACAATGAGCAGTTCTTC.

This CDR3 reads CASSVGGHKSSYEQYF. The DNA for the CDR3 is TGCGCCAGCAGCGTGGGAGGTCACAAGAGCTCCTACGAGCAGTACTTC. The rearrangement uses TRBV5-1 and TRBJ2-7, with D perhaps matching TRBD2 (6 bases). Trimming removed 4 bases at V and 0 bases at J, with 17 bases between. Per the germline V gene, CDR1 is SGHRS and CDR2 is YFSETQ. The CDR3 is made up of 16 amino acids. Looking up the rest from reference TRBV5-1 and TRBJ2-7 gives the full variable domain: KAGVTQTPRYLIKTRGQQVTLSCSPISGHRSVSWYQQTPGQGLQFLFEYFSETQRNKGNFPGRFSGRQFSNSRSEMNVSTLELGDSALYLCASSVGGHKSSYEQYFGPGTRLTVT.

This clone has a handful of counts. The chain joins TRBV6-1 to TRBJ1-4; D is undetermined. The length of the CDR3 is 14 residues. V was clipped by 6 bases and J by 0 bases, with 8 bases between them. Per germline, CDR1 MNHNS and CDR2 SASEGT. CDR3 in DNA: TGTGCCAGCAGATCGGGAGCAACTAATGAAAAACTGTTTTTT. It specifies CASRSGATNEKLFF.

The rearrangement links TRBV7-3 to TRBJ1-2, with D unresolved. Trimming left V 5 bases short and J 1 base short, with 11 bases between. Germline-derived CDR1 and CDR2 are SGHTA and FQGTGA. There are 14 residues in the CDR3. The CDR3 reads CASSPRSHNYGYTF. In nucleotides, the CDR3 is TGTGCCAGCAGCCCTAGGTCACATAACTATGGCTACACCTTC.

This clone has a single count. V is TRBV28 and J is TRBJ1-2; 9 bases map to TRBD1. Germline V gives CDR1 MDHEN, CDR2 SYDVKM. Losses at the gene ends were 3 bases for V and 7 bases for J; bases not matched to a gene: 6. This CDR3 has 14 residues. For the CDR3, the DNA is TGTGCCAGCAGTTTGGGACAGGGTGGGCTTGGCTACACCTTC. Amino acids: CASSLGQGGLGYTF.